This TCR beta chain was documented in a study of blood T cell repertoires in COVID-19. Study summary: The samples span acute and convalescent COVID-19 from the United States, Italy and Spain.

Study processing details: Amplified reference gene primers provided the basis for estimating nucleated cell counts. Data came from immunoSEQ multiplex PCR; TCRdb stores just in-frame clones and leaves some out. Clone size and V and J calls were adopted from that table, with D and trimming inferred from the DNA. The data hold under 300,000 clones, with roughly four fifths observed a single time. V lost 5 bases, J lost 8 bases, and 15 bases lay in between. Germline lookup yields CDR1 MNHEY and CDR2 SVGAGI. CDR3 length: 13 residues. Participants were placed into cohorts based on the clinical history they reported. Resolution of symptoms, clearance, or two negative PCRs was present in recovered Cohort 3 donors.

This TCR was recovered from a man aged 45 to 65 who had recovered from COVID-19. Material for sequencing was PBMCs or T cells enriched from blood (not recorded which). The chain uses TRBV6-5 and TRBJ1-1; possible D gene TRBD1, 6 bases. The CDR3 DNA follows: TGTGCCAGCAGTCCCTTAAGGACAGCAGAAGCTTTCTTT. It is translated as CASSPLRTAEAFF.